Reported below is one T cell receptor beta chain. Its antigen is not identified. The sample has other DNA sequences that encode this CDR3 too. The sample originates from a study of T cell responses to AZD1222 COVID-19 vaccine. The repertoire was sequenced with immunoSEQ multiplex PCR; TCRdb's copy has only in-frame clones and lacks some. The data contain some 180,000 clones, about 91% of them singletons. Findings and caveats of the study: Of spike-specific TCRs, nearly half reportedly target regions left unmutated in variants.

The source material was peripheral blood, sampled on day 0 of AZD1222 vaccination. This sequence originates from an adult in good health.

In nucleotides, the CDR3 is TGTGCCAGCTCACCACCGGGGCAAGAGACCCAGTACTTC. It codes for CASSPPGQETQYF. The V gene is TRBV18, the J gene TRBJ2-5; D unclear. V lost 0 bases and J lost 2, with 4 bases in between. Germline loops: CDR1 KGHSH, CDR2 LQKENI. This CDR3 has 13 residues.